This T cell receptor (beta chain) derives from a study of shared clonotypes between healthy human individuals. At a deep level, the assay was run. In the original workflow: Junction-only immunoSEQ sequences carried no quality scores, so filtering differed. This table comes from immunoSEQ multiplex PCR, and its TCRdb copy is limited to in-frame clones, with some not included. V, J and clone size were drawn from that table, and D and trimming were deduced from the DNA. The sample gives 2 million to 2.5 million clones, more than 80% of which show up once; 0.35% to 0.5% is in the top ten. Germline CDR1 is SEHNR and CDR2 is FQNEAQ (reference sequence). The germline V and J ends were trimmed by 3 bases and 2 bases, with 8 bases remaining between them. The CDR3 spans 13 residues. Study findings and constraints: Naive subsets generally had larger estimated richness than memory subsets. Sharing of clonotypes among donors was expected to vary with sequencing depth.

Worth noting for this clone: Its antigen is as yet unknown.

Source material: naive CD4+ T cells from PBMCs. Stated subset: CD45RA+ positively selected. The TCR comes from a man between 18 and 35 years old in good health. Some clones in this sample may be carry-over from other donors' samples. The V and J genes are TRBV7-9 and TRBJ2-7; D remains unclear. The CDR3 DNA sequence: TGTGCCAGCAGCTTTGGACCTCCCTACGAGCAGTACTTC. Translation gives CASSFGPPYEQYF.